This passage covers 29 T cell receptor beta chains from one sample sequenced in a study of T cell responses to AZD1222 COVID-19 vaccine. Clones were sequenced by immunoSEQ multiplex PCR, and TCRdb holds only the in-frame ones, with some missing. The top ten hold roughly 0.9% of the sample, which has approximately 160,000 clones, around 94% seen once. This specimen consisted of peripheral blood, obtained on day 0 of AZD1222 vaccination. These receptors were taken from an adult in good health.

This chain links TRBV4-2 with TRBJ1-6; maybe TRBD1 (5 bases). The germline V and J ends were trimmed by 0 bases and 9 bases, with 12 bases remaining between them. CDR3 size: 15 residues. Germline-derived CDR1 and CDR2 are LGHNA and YNFKEQ. CDR3 sequence reads: CASSQDSGLSSPLHF. The CDR3 DNA is TGTGCCAGCAGCCAAGATTCAGGGTTGTCTTCACCCCTCCACTTT.

The chain recombines TRBV15 with TRBJ2-2; D uncertain. Germline CDR1 is LNHNV and CDR2 is YYDKDF (reference sequence). The germline V and J ends were trimmed by 0 bases and 5 bases, with 4 bases remaining between them. This CDR3 has 13 amino acids. For the CDR3, the DNA is TGTGCCACCAGCAGAGATGTTACCGGGGAGCTGTTTTTT. Amino acid sequence: CATSRDVTGELFF.

The chain links TRBV11-2 to TRBJ1-4; D is uncertain. Germline V gene sequence: CDR1 SGHAT, CDR2 FQNNGV. The length of the CDR3 is 15 residues. With 2 bases removed from V and 6 bases from J, the gap between germline ends came to 13 bases. CDR3 residues: CASSLLWQPYEKLFF. The CDR3 nucleotides are TGTGCCAGCAGCTTACTGTGGCAGCCCTATGAAAAACTGTTTTTT. Full variable domain (missing parts from reference TRBV11-2 and TRBJ1-4): EAGVAQSPRYKIIEKRQSVAFWCNPISGHATLYWYQQILGQGPKLLIQFQNNGVVDDSQLPKDRFSAERLKGVDSTLKIQPAKLEDSAVYLCASSLLWQPYEKLFFGSGTQLSVL.

This chain joins TRBV7-8 and TRBJ1-1; no definite D call. Germline lookup yields CDR1 SGHVS and CDR2 FQNEAQ. Trimming shortened V by 4 bases and J by 5 bases, and 17 bases separated the two germline ends. The CDR3 sequence is 15 residues long. CDR3 in DNA: TGTGCCAGCAGCTCCCGACTTAGACCGGGGACTGAAGCTTTCTTT. Translation gives CASSSRLRPGTEAFF.

This clone was counted a single time. The rearrangement joins TRBV18 to TRBJ2-2; D is perhaps TRBD2 (5 bases). From germline, CDR1 is KGHSH and CDR2 LQKENI. Trimming pared 6 bases from V and 1 base from J, leaving 12 bases between. The CDR3 runs to 15 residues. In nucleotides, the CDR3 is TGTGCCAGCTCCCTCTCCCGGGGGAACACCGGGGAGCTGTTTTTT. Its protein is CASSLSRGNTGELFF.

The rearrangement uses TRBV19 and TRBJ1-1, with a tentative D call TRBD1 (5 bases). This CDR3 region has 13 residues. The germline V gene encodes CDR1 LNHDA and CDR2 SQIVND (reference sequence). Trimming cost V 6 bases and J 1 base, with 9 bases left between them. CDR3 nucleotides: TGTGCCAGTAGGCGGGACGGGAACACTGAAGCTTTCTTT. Amino acid sequence: CASRRDGNTEAFF.

This chain joins TRBV5-6 and TRBJ2-2; D remains ambiguous. The germline gives CDR1 SGHDT, CDR2 YYEEEE. V was trimmed by 1 base and J by 3 bases, leaving 4 bases between them. The CDR3 has 13 residues. The CDR3 coding sequence is TGTGCCAGCAGCTTGCAATACACCGGGGAGCTGTTTTTT. Translated: CASSLQYTGELFF. The whole variable domain, filled in from reference TRBV5-6 and TRBJ2-2, reads DAGVTQSPTHLIKTRGQQVTLRCSPKSGHDTVSWYQQALGQGPQFIFQYYEEEERQRGNFPDRFSGHQFPNYSSELNVNALLLGDSALYLCASSLQYTGELFFGEGSRLTVL.

The chain has TRBV28 and TRBJ1-2; D might be TRBD1 (6 bases). V lost 8 bases and J lost 8, with 15 bases in between. Per the germline V gene, CDR1 is MDHEN and CDR2 is SYDVKM. This CDR3 spans 12 amino acids. As DNA, the CDR3 is TGTGCCAGCTGGGACACTTTCTGGGGCTACACCTTC. Amino acid sequence: CASWDTFWGYTF.

This clone has a single count. This chain links TRBV18 with TRBJ1-6, with TRBD1 matching over 11 bases. This CDR3 is built from 17 residues. The J segment lost 7 bases and the V segment lost 3 bases, leaving 8 bases of the junction unmatched. Germline values: CDR1 KGHSH, CDR2 LQKENI. As DNA, the CDR3 is TGTGCCAGCTCACCCCCGGGACAGGGGGAATTCAATTCACCCCTCCACTTT. Its protein is CASSPPGQGEFNSPLHF. The variable domain in full, completed from reference TRBV18 and TRBJ1-6, reads NAGVMQNPRHLVRRRGQEARLRCSPMKGHSHVYWYRQLPEEGLKFMVYLQKENIIDESGMPKERFSAEFPKEGPSILRIQQVVRGDSAAYFCASSPPGQGEFNSPLHFGNGTRLTVT.

V usage is TRBV3-1 (or the pseudogene TRBV3-2) and J usage is TRBJ1-5, with D maybe TRBD1 (6 bases). CDR1 is LGHDT and CDR2 is YNNKEL in the germline V gene (reference sequence). The CDR3 extends over 14 amino acids. The V end lost 1 base, the J end lost 5 bases, and 9 bases lay between the germline ends. CDR3 sequence reads: CASSQGTADQPQHF. The CDR3 DNA reads as TGTGCCAGCAGCCAAGGGACAGCTGATCAGCCCCAGCATTTT.

This sequence joins TRBV15 and TRBJ2-5; TRBD1 matches 10 bases. The V and J ends lost 3 bases and 4 bases, in that order; junction bases with no gene match: 8. Looked up from germline, CDR1 is LNHNV and CDR2 is YYDKDF (reference sequence). This CDR3 has 16 residues. The CDR3 loop reads CATSRWTGGQGETQYF. CDR3 nucleotides: TGTGCCACCAGCAGGTGGACAGGGGGGCAGGGAGAGACCCAGTACTTC.

The CDR3 nucleotides read TGCGCCAGCAGCTTGGAATCCATGAACACTGAAGCTTTCTTT. Translation gives CASSLESMNTEAFF. The chain joins TRBV5-1 to TRBJ1-1, with D hard to call. Germline assignment: CDR1 SGHRS and CDR2 YFSETQ. This CDR3 contains 14 residues. Trimming removed 0 bases at V and 0 bases at J, with 6 bases between.

This chain joins TRBV5-6 and TRBJ2-3, with D possibly matching TRBD1 (6 bases). The CDR3 loop spans 14 amino acids. Trimming removed 4 bases at V and 2 bases at J, with 11 bases between. Germline V gene data show CDR1 as SGHDT and CDR2 as YYEEEE. The CDR3 nucleotides are TGTGCCAGCAGCGACAGGCCACACACAGATACGCAGTATTTT. Amino acid sequence: CASSDRPHTDTQYF. Together with reference TRBV5-6 and TRBJ2-3, the CDR3 gives the full variable domain: DAGVTQSPTHLIKTRGQQVTLRCSPKSGHDTVSWYQQALGQGPQFIFQYYEEEERQRGNFPDRFSGHQFPNYSSELNVNALLLGDSALYLCASSDRPHTDTQYFGPGTRLTVL.

The V gene is TRBV5-1, the J gene TRBJ1-4; D ambiguous. Germline-derived CDR1 and CDR2 are SGHRS and YFSETQ. Trimming took 0 bases from V and 7 from J, leaving 16 bases between them. The CDR3 loop spans 16 amino acids. The DNA for the CDR3 is TGCGCCAGCAGCTTGGAGGCCCCTTCTACAGTTGAAAAACTGTTTTTT. Translation gives CASSLEAPSTVEKLFF.

The rearrangement links TRBV19 to TRBJ1-2; 10 bases line up with TRBD1. V trimming: 1 base; J trimming: 10 bases; junction bases outside the gene matches: 12. Per the germline V gene, CDR1 is LNHDA and CDR2 is SQIVND (reference sequence). The CDR3 is 16 residues long. Here the CDR3 reads CASSIVTVRDRGVYTF. The CDR3 bases are TGTGCCAGTAGTATAGTAACGGTTCGGGACAGGGGAGTCTACACCTTC.

The chain has TRBV24-1 and TRBJ1-2, with 8 bases identical to TRBD1. The germline gives CDR1 KGHDR, CDR2 SFDVKD. The V gene end was trimmed by 3 bases and the J gene end by 8 bases; junction bases not matched to a gene: 10. This CDR3 has 15 amino acids. CDR3 protein: CATSDPGQGRGGYTF. The CDR3 bases are TGTGCCACCAGTGATCCCGGACAGGGACGGGGGGGCTACACCTTC.

The DNA for the CDR3 is TGTGCCAGCAGCTGGGGGGACGTGTGGGCAGGCTTGTACAATGAGCAGTTCTTC. Its translation: CASSWGDVWAGLYNEQFF. V is TRBV5-4 and J is TRBJ2-1, with D possibly matching TRBD2 (6 bases). The CDR3 covers 18 residues. V was pared by 3 bases and J by 4 bases, with 23 bases between. Germline values: CDR1 SGHNT, CDR2 YYREEE (reference sequence).

This chain links TRBV21-1 with TRBJ2-3; whether TRBD2, the table's D call, matches the DNA was not checked. TRBV21-1 is listed as a pseudogene. CDR3 size: 15 residues. Written as DNA, the CDR3 is TGTGCCAGCAGCATATGCGGGGGCTGTACAGATACGCAGTATTTT. This gives the protein CASSICGGCTDTQYF.

CDR3 residues: CASRQTQTGEVYGYTF. The CDR3, as DNA: TGTGCCAGCAGACAAACTCAGACAGGGGAAGTCTATGGCTACACCTTC. V usage is TRBV27 and J usage is TRBJ1-2; the match to TRBD1 covers 8 bases. Germline lookup yields CDR1 MNHEY and CDR2 SMNVEV (reference sequence). V lost 6 bases and J lost 4; bases outside the gene matches: 13. The CDR3 extends over 16 amino acids.

The chain joins TRBV18 to TRBJ1-2, with D maybe TRBD1 (5 bases). This CDR3 contains 15 residues. The germline CDR1 and CDR2 sequences are KGHSH and LQKENI. The germline V and J ends were trimmed by 2 bases and 3 bases, with 13 bases remaining between them. This CDR3 reads CASSPGGGADYGYTF. The CDR3 DNA reads TGTGCCAGCTCACCAGGTGGAGGGGCGGACTATGGCTACACCTTC.

This sequence joins TRBV28 and TRBJ2-7; D unclear. The CDR3 consists of 11 residues. Germline loops: CDR1 MDHEN, CDR2 SYDVKM. V was trimmed by 8 bases and J by 7 bases, leaving 12 bases between them. DNA of the CDR3: TGTGCCAGCTCTTCTACAAGGGAGCAGTACTTC. Translating gives CASSSTREQYF.

V usage is TRBV6-6 and J usage is TRBJ2-3; D unresolved. CDR3 length: 14 residues. CDR1 and CDR2 from the germline V gene are MNHNY and SVGAGI (reference sequence). The V end was cut by 0 bases, the J end by 4 bases, with 8 bases between. This chain's CDR3 is CASSYSGRSDTQYF. In DNA form, the CDR3 reads TGTGCCAGCAGTTACTCGGGCAGATCAGATACGCAGTATTTT.

This rearrangement joins TRBV6-5 to TRBJ1-1; no clear D gene. Trimming left V 8 bases short and J 1 base short, with 11 bases between. This CDR3 region has 13 residues. The V gene's germline CDR1 is MNHEY and CDR2 SVGAGI. This CDR3 is CASEGSPNTEAFF. The CDR3 nucleotides are TGTGCCAGCGAAGGATCACCGAACACTGAAGCTTTCTTT.

The V call is TRBV4-1, the J call TRBJ1-1; no firm D call. This CDR3 spans 16 amino acids. Germline loops: CDR1 MGHRA, CDR2 YSYEKL. V was cut by 4 bases and J by 0 bases, with 15 bases left in between. CDR3 sequence (DNA): TGCGCCAGCAGCCCCGCGACGAGTTATTTGAACACTGAAGCTTTCTTT. Protein: CASSPATSYLNTEAFF.

This clone was seen only once. The V and J genes are TRBV4-2 and TRBJ2-7; D unresolved. V was pared by 0 bases and J by 0 bases, with 3 bases between. Germline V gene data show CDR1 as LGHNA and CDR2 as YNFKEQ. The CDR3 has 13 residues. CDR3 protein: CASSQDSSYEQYF. In DNA form, the CDR3 reads TGTGCCAGCAGCCAAGACAGCTCCTACGAGCAGTACTTC.

The chain links TRBV5-4 to TRBJ2-5, with unresolved D. The CDR3 consists of 14 residues. The germline V gene encodes CDR1 SGHNT and CDR2 YYREEE (reference sequence). Trimming removed 0 bases at V and 1 base at J, with 7 bases between. The CDR3 region has the DNA TGTGCCAGCAGCTTGGGGGCGGTCCAAGAGACCCAGTACTTC. Translated, it gives CASSLGAVQETQYF.

This clone was detected once. The chain couples TRBV6-2 or TRBV6-3 to TRBJ2-3; 7 positions match TRBD2. Looked up from germline, CDR1 is MNHEY and CDR2 is SVGEGT. The CDR3 totals 15 residues. V dropped 6 bases and J dropped 1; count of bases not matched to a gene: 7. DNA of the CDR3: TGTGCCAGCAGCCACAAGCGGGGACGCACAGATACGCAGTATTTT. This codes for CASSHKRGRTDTQYF.

The chain couples TRBV7-9 to TRBJ2-7; D gene uncertain. Germline CDR1 reads SEHNR; CDR2 reads FQNEAQ (reference sequence). V dropped 4 bases and J dropped 3 bases, with 10 bases sitting between them. The CDR3 extends over 13 amino acids. CDR3 bases: TGTGCCAGCAGCTCTCTGGGCGTCTACGAGCAGTACTTC. Encoded protein: CASSSLGVYEQYF.

The rearrangement uses TRBV10-3 and TRBJ1-2; D call uncertain. Deletions cut 2 bases from V and 3 bases from J, with 10 bases between. The CDR3 is 14 residues long. Germline V gives CDR1 ENHRY, CDR2 SYGVKD. The CDR3 is CAISEGSTYYGYTF. In nucleotides, the CDR3 is TGTGCCATCAGTGAGGGTAGTACCTACTATGGCTACACCTTC.